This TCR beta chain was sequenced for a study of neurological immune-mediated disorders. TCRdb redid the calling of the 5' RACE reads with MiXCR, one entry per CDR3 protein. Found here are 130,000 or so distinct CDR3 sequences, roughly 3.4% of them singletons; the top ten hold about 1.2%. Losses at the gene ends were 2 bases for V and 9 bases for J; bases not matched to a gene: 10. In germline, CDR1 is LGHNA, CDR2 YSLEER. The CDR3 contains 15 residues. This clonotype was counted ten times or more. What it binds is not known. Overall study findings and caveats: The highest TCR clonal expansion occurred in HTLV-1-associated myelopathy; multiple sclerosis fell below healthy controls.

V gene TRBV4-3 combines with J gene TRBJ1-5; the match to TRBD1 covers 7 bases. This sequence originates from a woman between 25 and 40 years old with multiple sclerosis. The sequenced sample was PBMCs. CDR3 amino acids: CASSQYRGDGWPQHF. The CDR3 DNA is TGCGCCAGCAGCCAATACAGGGGTGACGGTTGGCCCCAGCATTTT.